This T cell receptor (beta chain) came from a study of monozygotic twins with cystic fibrosis. Overall study findings and caveats: V usage most resembled the co-twin in 13 of 16 pairs. Low clonality (median around 0.0096) suggested a mostly naive repertoire. Monozygotic CF twins shared more identical nucleotide clonotypes than unrelated patients.

As to this clone: The antigen is undetermined.

Here immunoSEQ multiplex PCR was the method, and the copy in TCRdb shows in-frame clones only, minus some. The table records under 20,000 clones, about 97% of them present only once. The length of the CDR3 is 15 residues. V was trimmed by 2 bases and J by 3 bases, leaving 14 bases between them. From germline, CDR1 is KGHSH and CDR2 LQKENI. Material for sequencing was blood. The V gene is TRBV18, the J gene TRBJ2-7; D not certain. The clonotype comes from a woman aged 25 to 39 with cystic fibrosis. In nucleotides, the CDR3 is TGTGCCAGCTCACCAGAAGTTGCCGTCGTCTACGAGCAGTACTTC. Translation: CASSPEVAVVYEQYF.